This record concerns one TCR beta chain sequence. This record comes from a study of cytomegalovirus exposure and HLA in healthy donors. A multiplex PCR was run with 60 Vbeta primers and 13 Jbeta primers. Clones were read by immunoSEQ multiplex PCR, and TCRdb kept only the in-frame ones, dropping some. The table has around 170,000 clones, 80% to 85% seen once. The CDR3 has 15 residues. Trimming removed 0 bases from V and 0 bases from J, with 9 bases in between. Per germline, CDR1 LNHDA and CDR2 SQIVND (reference sequence). Sequenced sample: PBMCs. The chain employs TRBV19 and TRBJ2-7; D call uncertain. The receptor was derived from a woman between 18 and 29 years old in good health and CMV-seronegative. CDR3 region: CASSIDAAASYEQYF. In DNA form, the CDR3 reads TGTGCCAGTAGTATAGATGCGGCAGCCTCCTACGAGCAGTACTTC.